Listed below are T cell receptor beta chains from one sample, sequenced in a study of Graves' ophthalmopathy and Graves' hyperthyroidism. Via MiXCR, TCRdb re-called the multiplex PCR reads, giving one row per CDR3 protein. The sample lists 200,000 to 250,000 distinct CDR3 sequences, approximately 29% occurring once. The sample comprised peripheral blood. All receptors derive from a man aged 50-59 years with Graves' ophthalmopathy. Both conserved end residues are part of each CDR3. Fields, in order: CDR3 length, V gene, CDR3 protein.

length: 13
V: TRBV28
CDR3: CASTPQGGHEQFF

length: 16
V: TRBV28
CDR3: CASSLSPSSYNSPLHF

length: 14
V: TRBV19
CDR3: CASSIVGRSYEQYF

length: 12
V: TRBV5-1
CDR3: CASSLGLDEQYF

length: 15
V: TRBV12-3/TRBV12-4
CDR3: CASSFGGMGSYEQYF

length: 15
V: TRBV19
CDR3: CASSIPGLNNSPLHF

length: 17
V: TRBV6-5
CDR3: CASSYSQLTGNNQPQHF

length: 12
V: TRBV12-3/TRBV12-4
CDR3: CASSPVRETQYF

length: 14
V: TRBV30
CDR3: CAWSVMGASETQYF

length: 13
V: TRBV6-1
CDR3: CASSRKQAYEQYF

length: 14
V: TRBV7-8
CDR3: CASGTGLSNTEAFF

length: 13
V: TRBV11-2
CDR3: CASSSRVGTEAFF

length: 15
V: TRBV12-3/TRBV12-4
CDR3: CASSLPATGNYGYTF

length: 12
V: TRBV19
CDR3: CASSIRHTEAFF

length: 14
V: TRBV6-5
CDR3: CASRTGTGPGEQYF

length: 16
V: TRBV4-2
CDR3: CASSQDRIAGGWEQYF

length: 15
V: TRBV28
CDR3: CASRPHGQGSVEQYF